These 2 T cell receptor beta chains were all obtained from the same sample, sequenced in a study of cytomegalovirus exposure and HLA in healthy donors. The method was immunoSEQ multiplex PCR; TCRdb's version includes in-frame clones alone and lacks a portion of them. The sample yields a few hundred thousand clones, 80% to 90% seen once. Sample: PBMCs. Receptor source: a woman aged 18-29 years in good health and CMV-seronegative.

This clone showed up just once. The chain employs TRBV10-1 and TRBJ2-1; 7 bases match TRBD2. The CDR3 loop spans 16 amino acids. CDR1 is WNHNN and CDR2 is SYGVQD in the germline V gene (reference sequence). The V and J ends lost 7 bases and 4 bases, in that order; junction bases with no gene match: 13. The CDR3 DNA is TGCGCCAGCATTCTTTGGGGGGGAGTGGGATACAATGAGCAGTTCTTC. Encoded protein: CASILWGGVGYNEQFF.

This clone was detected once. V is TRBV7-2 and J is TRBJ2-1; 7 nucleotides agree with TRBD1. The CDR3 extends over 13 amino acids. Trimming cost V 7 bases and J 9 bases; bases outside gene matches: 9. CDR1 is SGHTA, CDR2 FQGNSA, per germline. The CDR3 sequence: CASIRQGVGEQFF. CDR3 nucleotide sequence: TGTGCCAGCATCCGTCAGGGGGTGGGTGAGCAGTTCTTC.